A selection of T cell receptor beta chains follows, all from one sample in a study of CD4+ T cells in melanoma. Measured with immunoSEQ multiplex PCR; TCRdb has only the in-frame clones, and not every one. The table has 4,500 to 6,000 clones, 62% seen once. The sequencing input was cells from a culture (not recorded whether cultured in vitro). All receptors derive from a human donor with melanoma. Both conserved end residues are part of each CDR3. The D gene is left open where the match is weak. Clone size is shown for a subset of rows, as once, few, many or a class of expanded clone.

len: 13
d_gene: -
v_gene: TRBV12-3/TRBV12-4
j_gene: TRBJ1-5
abundance: few
CDR3nt: TGTGCCAGCAGTTTACTTAGGGATCAGCCCCAGCATTTT
CDR3aa: CASSLLRDQPQHF

len: 14
d_gene: -
v_gene: TRBV5-5
j_gene: TRBJ1-1
abundance: -
CDR3nt: TGTGCCAGCAGCTTGAATCAGGGGCGCCCTGAAGCTTTCTTT
CDR3aa: CASSLNQGRPEAFF

len: 13
d_gene: -
v_gene: TRBV9
j_gene: TRBJ1-6
abundance: few
CDR3nt: TGTGCCAGCAGCGAGGACGTAAATTCACCCCTCCACTTT
CDR3aa: CASSEDVNSPLHF

len: 13
d_gene: -
v_gene: TRBV10-1
j_gene: TRBJ1-1
abundance: -
CDR3nt: TGCGCCAGCAGTGTGACAGTGAACACTGAAGCTTTCTTT
CDR3aa: CASSVTVNTEAFF

len: 16
d_gene: -
v_gene: TRBV6-5
j_gene: TRBJ1-3
abundance: -
CDR3nt: TGTGCCAGCAGTTACCCCTTATCCAGAGGTGGAAACACCATATATTTT
CDR3aa: CASSYPLSRGGNTIYF

len: 12
d_gene: TRBD1
v_gene: TRBV29-1
j_gene: TRBJ2-7
abundance: -
CDR3nt: TGCAGCTCCAGGACAGGCTTGGACGAGCAGTACTTC
CDR3aa: CSSRTGLDEQYF

len: 13
d_gene: -
v_gene: TRBV12-3/TRBV12-4
j_gene: TRBJ2-1
abundance: -
CDR3nt: TGTGCCAGCAGTTTAGCTGAGTACAATGAGCAGTTCTTC
CDR3aa: CASSLAEYNEQFF

len: 14
d_gene: TRBD1
v_gene: TRBV6-6
j_gene: TRBJ1-1
abundance: -
CDR3nt: TGTGCCAGCAGTTACTTAGGGGACAGCGGGGAAGCTTTCTTT
CDR3aa: CASSYLGDSGEAFF

len: 16
d_gene: -
v_gene: TRBV18
j_gene: TRBJ2-5
abundance: -
CDR3nt: TGTGCCAGCTCACCGGGATCCAGGGGGGGGCAAGAGACCCAGTACTTC
CDR3aa: CASSPGSRGGQETQYF

len: 13
d_gene: TRBD1
v_gene: TRBV11-2
j_gene: TRBJ1-1
abundance: -
CDR3nt: TGTGCCAGCAGCTCCAACAGGGGTGGGAGAGCTTTCTTT
CDR3aa: CASSSNRGGRAFF

len: 18
d_gene: -
v_gene: TRBV27
j_gene: TRBJ2-1
abundance: -
CDR3nt: TGTGCCAGCAGTTTACTGTTCGGGACCGTGGTGGGTGGCAATGAGCAGTTCTTC
CDR3aa: CASSLLFGTVVGGNEQFF

len: 11
d_gene: -
v_gene: TRBV27
j_gene: TRBJ2-1
abundance: -
CDR3nt: TGTGCCAGCAGGGTTTACAATGAGCAGTTCTTC
CDR3aa: CASRVYNEQFF

len: 13
d_gene: -
v_gene: TRBV29-1
j_gene: TRBJ2-3
abundance: medium-sized
CDR3nt: TGCAGCGCAATAACGGACGGGACGAATACGCAGTATTTT
CDR3aa: CSAITDGTNTQYF

len: 16
d_gene: TRBD2
v_gene: TRBV7-2
j_gene: TRBJ2-5
abundance: -
CDR3nt: TGTGCCAGCAGCCCTGAGGGCCGGGGGGGAGGGGAGACCCAGTACTTC
CDR3aa: CASSPEGRGGGETQYF

len: 15
d_gene: -
v_gene: TRBV9
j_gene: TRBJ2-1
abundance: -
CDR3nt: TGTGCCAGCAGCGTTGGGGCTAGCCCGGGGAATGAGCAGTTCTTC
CDR3aa: CASSVGASPGNEQFF

len: 16
d_gene: TRBD1
v_gene: TRBV24-1
j_gene: TRBJ2-7
abundance: -
CDR3nt: TGTGCCACCAGTGATTTAGAACAGGGGAGTCCCTACGAGCAGTACTTC
CDR3aa: CATSDLEQGSPYEQYF

len: 11
d_gene: -
v_gene: TRBV24-1
j_gene: TRBJ2-7
abundance: -
CDR3nt: TGTGCCACCAGTGGGTTCCACGAGCAGTACTTC
CDR3aa: CATSGFHEQYF

len: 17
d_gene: -
v_gene: TRBV28
j_gene: TRBJ1-1
abundance: -
CDR3nt: TGTGCCAGCAGTGACCTCCCCTCTAGGGCACGGGTTACTGAAGCTTTCTTT
CDR3aa: CASSDLPSRARVTEAFF

len: 19
d_gene: TRBD2
v_gene: TRBV2
j_gene: TRBJ2-5
abundance: -
CDR3nt: TGTGCCAGCAGTGGGGGACTAGCGGGGAGGTGGTACCAACAAGAGACCCAGTACTTC
CDR3aa: CASSGGLAGRWYQQETQYF

len: 12
d_gene: -
v_gene: TRBV30
j_gene: TRBJ1-1
abundance: -
CDR3nt: TGTGCCTGGAGTGGGTCCGGCACTGAAGCTTTCTTT
CDR3aa: CAWSGSGTEAFF

len: 15
d_gene: -
v_gene: TRBV11-1
j_gene: TRBJ2-1
abundance: -
CDR3nt: TGTGCCAGCAGCTTAGCGGGACTCCCGAACAATGAGCAGTTCTTC
CDR3aa: CASSLAGLPNNEQFF

len: 17
d_gene: -
v_gene: TRBV24-1
j_gene: TRBJ2-1
abundance: -
CDR3nt: TGTGCCACCAGTGATCGTCAGGGGTACCGCTCCTACAATGAGCAGTTCTTC
CDR3aa: CATSDRQGYRSYNEQFF

len: 16
d_gene: TRBD2
v_gene: TRBV6-2/TRBV6-3
j_gene: TRBJ2-2
abundance: -
CDR3nt: TGTGCCAGCAGTTACCGACCGGGACTAGCCTCCGGGGAGCTGTTTTTT
CDR3aa: CASSYRPGLASGELFF

len: 15
d_gene: -
v_gene: TRBV19
j_gene: TRBJ2-3
abundance: -
CDR3nt: TGTGCCAGTAGTATAGACGGGATCCGCACAGATACGCAGTATTTT
CDR3aa: CASSIDGIRTDTQYF

len: 15
d_gene: -
v_gene: TRBV5-4
j_gene: TRBJ1-3
abundance: -
CDR3nt: TGTGCCAGCAGCGGCCGGGAATGCGCTGGAAACACCATATATTTT
CDR3aa: CASSGRECAGNTIYF

len: 13
d_gene: -
v_gene: TRBV12-3/TRBV12-4
j_gene: TRBJ1-2
abundance: -
CDR3nt: TGTGCCAGCAAAGAAGACAGTAACTATGGCTACACCTTC
CDR3aa: CASKEDSNYGYTF

len: 12
d_gene: -
v_gene: TRBV2
j_gene: TRBJ1-1
abundance: -
CDR3nt: TGTGCCAGCAGCTCGGACACCCCAAAGGCTTTCTTT
CDR3aa: CASSSDTPKAFF

len: 13
d_gene: -
v_gene: TRBV12-3/TRBV12-4
j_gene: TRBJ2-3
abundance: many
CDR3nt: TGTGCCAGCAGTTTAGGTCTAAAGGGTACGCAGTATTTT
CDR3aa: CASSLGLKGTQYF

len: 15
d_gene: TRBD1
v_gene: TRBV10-2
j_gene: TRBJ1-6
abundance: -
CDR3nt: TGCGCCAGCAGGCGCGGACAGGGCATATATTCACCCCTCCACTTT
CDR3aa: CASRRGQGIYSPLHF

len: 16
d_gene: TRBD1
v_gene: TRBV6-5
j_gene: TRBJ1-2
abundance: -
CDR3nt: TGTGCCAGCAGTTACGGGACAGGGGGAGCCTTCTATGGCTACACCTTC
CDR3aa: CASSYGTGGAFYGYTF

len: 14
d_gene: -
v_gene: TRBV29-1
j_gene: TRBJ1-2
abundance: -
CDR3nt: TGCAGCGTTGAAGTCTCCAGGGCCCACTATGGCTACACCTTC
CDR3aa: CSVEVSRAHYGYTF

len: 15
d_gene: -
v_gene: TRBV19
j_gene: TRBJ1-2
abundance: -
CDR3nt: TGTGCCAGTAGTAACCCCCGGGTTACTAACTATGGCTACACCTTC
CDR3aa: CASSNPRVTNYGYTF

len: 17
d_gene: -
v_gene: TRBV4-2
j_gene: TRBJ2-4
abundance: once
CDR3nt: TGTGCCAGCAGCCAAGGTCCCTTGAGGGGGGCCAAAAACATTCAGTACTTC
CDR3aa: CASSQGPLRGAKNIQYF

len: 12
d_gene: -
v_gene: TRBV2
j_gene: TRBJ2-3
abundance: -
CDR3nt: TGTGCCAGCCCCCAAAGTGTGGGTACGCAGTATTTT
CDR3aa: CASPQSVGTQYF

len: 12
d_gene: -
v_gene: TRBV27
j_gene: TRBJ1-1
abundance: -
CDR3nt: TGTGCCAGCAGTTTGACGGGGACTGAAGCTTTCTTT
CDR3aa: CASSLTGTEAFF

len: 14
d_gene: -
v_gene: TRBV7-3
j_gene: TRBJ2-3
abundance: -
CDR3nt: TGTGCCAGCAGCTTAGGCGGGTACACAGATACGCAGTATTTT
CDR3aa: CASSLGGYTDTQYF

len: 14
d_gene: -
v_gene: TRBV5-6
j_gene: TRBJ2-7
abundance: few
CDR3nt: TGTGCCAGCAGACCGATCCAGGGTATCGACGAGCAGTACTTC
CDR3aa: CASRPIQGIDEQYF

len: 18
d_gene: -
v_gene: TRBV4-1
j_gene: TRBJ2-7
abundance: -
CDR3nt: TGCGCCAGCAGCCAAGATCGTGAGTGGGGGCAGAGCTCCTACGAGCAGTACTTC
CDR3aa: CASSQDREWGQSSYEQYF

len: 15
d_gene: -
v_gene: TRBV6-5
j_gene: TRBJ2-7
abundance: -
CDR3nt: TGTGCCAGCAGTTACTCGGGGGCCGGATCCTACGAGCAGTACTTC
CDR3aa: CASSYSGAGSYEQYF

len: 15
d_gene: TRBD2
v_gene: TRBV6-6
j_gene: TRBJ2-2
abundance: -
CDR3nt: TGTGCCAGCAGTTTAGCGGGGGGCGACACCGGGGAGCTGTTTTTT
CDR3aa: CASSLAGGDTGELFF

len: 17
d_gene: TRBD1
v_gene: TRBV19
j_gene: TRBJ1-2
abundance: once
CDR3nt: TGTGCCAGTAGTATCTTGGCAGGGGGGATGGTTAACTATGGCTACACCTTC
CDR3aa: CASSILAGGMVNYGYTF

len: 15
d_gene: -
v_gene: TRBV6-5
j_gene: TRBJ2-7
abundance: -
CDR3nt: TGTGCCAGCAGAAGAGGGACTGCATCCTCCTACGAGCAGTACTTC
CDR3aa: CASRRGTASSYEQYF

len: 14
d_gene: -
v_gene: TRBV10-3
j_gene: TRBJ2-7
abundance: -
CDR3nt: TGTGCCGTCCAAACAGAAAGGTCCACCTACGAGCAGTACTTC
CDR3aa: CAVQTERSTYEQYF

len: 13
d_gene: -
v_gene: TRBV12-3/TRBV12-4
j_gene: TRBJ2-1
abundance: -
CDR3nt: TGTGCCAGCAGTCCTGACAGCAACAATGAGCAGTTCTTC
CDR3aa: CASSPDSNNEQFF

len: 13
d_gene: -
v_gene: TRBV7-9
j_gene: TRBJ2-7
abundance: -
CDR3nt: TGTGCCAGCAGCGAACAAGGGATTCACGAGCAGTACTTC
CDR3aa: CASSEQGIHEQYF

len: 14
d_gene: -
v_gene: TRBV7-8
j_gene: TRBJ1-6
abundance: -
CDR3nt: TGTGCCAGCAGCGGTGGACAGAATAATTCACCCCTCCACTTT
CDR3aa: CASSGGQNNSPLHF

len: 14
d_gene: TRBD1
v_gene: TRBV2
j_gene: TRBJ1-4
abundance: once
CDR3nt: TGTGCCAGCAGTGAAGCAGCGACAGGGAGAAAACTGTTTTTT
CDR3aa: CASSEAATGRKLFF

len: 13
d_gene: -
v_gene: TRBV6-2/TRBV6-3
j_gene: TRBJ2-7
abundance: -
CDR3nt: TGTGCCAGCAGTATGCAGGGGTTCTACGAGCAGTACTTC
CDR3aa: CASSMQGFYEQYF

len: 15
d_gene: TRBD1
v_gene: TRBV6-5
j_gene: TRBJ1-3
abundance: -
CDR3nt: TGTGCCAGCAGTAGACAGGGGGCTCGTGGAAACACCATATATTTT
CDR3aa: CASSRQGARGNTIYF

len: 17
d_gene: TRBD1
v_gene: TRBV27
j_gene: TRBJ2-7
abundance: few
CDR3nt: TGTGCCAGCAGTTCGCGATCCGGGACAGGAGTGTCCTACGAGCAGTACTTC
CDR3aa: CASSSRSGTGVSYEQYF

len: 17
d_gene: -
v_gene: TRBV7-8
j_gene: TRBJ1-5
abundance: medium-sized
CDR3nt: TGTGCCAGCAGCTTAGGCGCGAGGGCCGGGAGTCGGCAGCCCCAGCATTTT
CDR3aa: CASSLGARAGSRQPQHF